This TCR beta chain was found in a study of T cells in Graves' hyperthyroidism and ophthalmopathy. The source material, RNA transcripts, was used to amplify TCR beta CDR3 regions. Using the HTBI primer set, a first-round RT-PCR was run on the TCR CDR3. From the multiplex PCR reads, TCRdb called clonotypes with MiXCR, one entry per CDR3 protein. The table lists about 540,000 distinct CDR3 sequences, 35% to 55% of them singletons, with approximately 7.5% in the top ten. In its sample, this clonotype was seen many times. Exclusion of patients followed from uncontrolled infection, other autoimmune disease, pregnancy or lactation. Diagnosis relied on clinical symptoms, serum thyroxine and TRAb, thyroid ultrasound and orbital computed tomography. This CDR3 contains 13 residues. Trimming removed 5 bases at V and 3 bases at J, with 11 bases between. Germline values: CDR1 SSHAT, CDR2 FNYEAQ (reference sequence).

The chain recombines TRBV7-7 with TRBJ2-7; tentative D call: TRBD2 (6 bases). This receptor was obtained from a woman aged 18-29 years with Graves' hyperthyroidism. The specimen sequenced was peripheral blood or thyroid tissue (not recorded which). The DNA of the CDR3 is TGTGCCAGCAGCCCCGGGGGAGGCTACGAGCAGTACTTC. Residues: CASSPGGGYEQYF.